The present TCR beta chain was sequenced within a study of shared clonotypes between healthy human individuals. Study results and caveats: Only blood underwent sampling, and tissue repertoires likely differ.

The table lists this clone with a count of one. Its antigen is still unknown. The CDR3 consists of 17 residues. CDR1 is MDHEN and CDR2 is SYDVKM in the germline V gene. V lost 1 base and J lost 1, with 15 bases in between. Sequencing on ten immunoSEQ deep assay plates was performed for unsorted PBMC DNA. Assay used: immunoSEQ multiplex PCR; TCRdb lists only in-frame clones, some missing. The repertoire holds around 500,000 clones, with around 73% as singletons. The donors, healthy adults who were HIV-negative, had experienced no recent acute infections or vaccinations. Sequencing was done on a sample of PBMCs. The TCR originated in a woman in her forties in good health. Some clones in this sample may be carry-over from other donors' samples. This chain uses TRBV28 with TRBJ2-3; perhaps TRBD2 as D (6 bases). The CDR3 is CASSLSYGGVGTDTQYF. The CDR3 region has the DNA TGTGCCAGCAGTTTATCGTACGGGGGAGTTGGCACAGATACGCAGTATTTT.